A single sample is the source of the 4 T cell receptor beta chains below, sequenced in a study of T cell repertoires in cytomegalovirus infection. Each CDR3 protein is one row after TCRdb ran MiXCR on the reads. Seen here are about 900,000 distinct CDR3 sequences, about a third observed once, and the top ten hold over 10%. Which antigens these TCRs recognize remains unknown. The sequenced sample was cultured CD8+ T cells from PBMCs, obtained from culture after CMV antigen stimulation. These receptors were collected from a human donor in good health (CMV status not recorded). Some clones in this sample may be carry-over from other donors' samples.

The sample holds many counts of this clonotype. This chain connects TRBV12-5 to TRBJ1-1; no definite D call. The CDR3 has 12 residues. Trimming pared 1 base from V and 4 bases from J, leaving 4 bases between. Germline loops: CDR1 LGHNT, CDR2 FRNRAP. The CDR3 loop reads CASGLGGTEAFF. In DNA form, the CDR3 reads TGTGCTAGTGGTTTGGGGGGCACTGAAGCTTTCTTT.

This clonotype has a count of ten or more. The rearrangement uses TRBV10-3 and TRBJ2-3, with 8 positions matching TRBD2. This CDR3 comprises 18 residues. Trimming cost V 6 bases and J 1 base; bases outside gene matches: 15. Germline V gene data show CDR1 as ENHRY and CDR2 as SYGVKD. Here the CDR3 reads CAIRILRRGAERTDTQYF. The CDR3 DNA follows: TGTGCCATCAGGATTCTCCGGCGGGGGGCGGAACGCACAGATACGCAGTATTTT.

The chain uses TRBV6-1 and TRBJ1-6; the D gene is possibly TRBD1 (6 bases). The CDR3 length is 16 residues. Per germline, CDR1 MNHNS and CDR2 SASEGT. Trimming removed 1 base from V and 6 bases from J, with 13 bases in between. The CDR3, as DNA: TGTGCCAGCAGTGAAGGCTGGGGGACACTTAATTCACCCCTCCACTTT. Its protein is CASSEGWGTLNSPLHF.

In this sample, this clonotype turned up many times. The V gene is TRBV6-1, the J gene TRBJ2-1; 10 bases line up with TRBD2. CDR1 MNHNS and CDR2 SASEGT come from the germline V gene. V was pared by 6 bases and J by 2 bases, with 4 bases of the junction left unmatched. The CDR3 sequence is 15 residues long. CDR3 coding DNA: TGTGCCAGCAGGCGACTAGCGGGTGCCTACAATGAGCAGTTCTTC. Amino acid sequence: CASRRLAGAYNEQFF.